One sample yielded the 16 T cell receptor beta chains listed below, sequenced in a study of cytomegalovirus exposure and HLA in healthy donors. Measured with immunoSEQ multiplex PCR; TCRdb has only the in-frame clones, and not every one. The repertoire includes 130,000 or so clones, under 90% of them detected once, and about 3% sits in the top ten. Material for sequencing was PBMCs. The source of these receptors is a man younger than 40 in good health and CMV-seronegative.

This sequence joins TRBV5-4 and TRBJ2-3, with 9 bases lining up with TRBD1. There are 20 residues in the CDR3. After removal of 4 bases from V and 0 bases from J, the junction contained 18 bases not matched to a gene. Per the germline V gene, CDR1 is SGHNT and CDR2 is YYREEE (reference sequence). The CDR3 bases are TGTGCCAGCAGCCGGCTCCCCTGGACAGGGGTCATATCTAGCACAGATACGCAGTATTTT. Translated, it gives CASSRLPWTGVISSTDTQYF.

The chain uses TRBV6-5 and TRBJ2-2; TRBD2 is a possible D gene (6 bases). Trimming pared 3 bases from V and 2 bases from J, leaving 13 bases between. The CDR3 loop spans 16 amino acids. Germline CDR1 and CDR2: MNHEY and SVGAGI. As DNA, the CDR3 is TGTGCCAGCAGTTATTGGGGTAGCGGTAACACCGGGGAGCTGTTTTTT. It specifies CASSYWGSGNTGELFF.

V usage is TRBV6-5 and J usage is TRBJ2-3; 9 positions agree with TRBD1. CDR3 length equals 14 residues. V was pared by 4 bases and J by 1 base, with 0 bases of the junction left unmatched. CDR1 is MNHEY and CDR2 is SVGAGI in the germline V gene. CDR3 coding DNA: TGTGCCAGCAGTTGGGACAGGGGCACAGATACGCAGTATTTT. As protein: CASSWDRGTDTQYF.

V usage is TRBV7-2 and J usage is TRBJ2-5, with D possibly matching TRBD2 (5 bases). Germline lookup yields CDR1 SGHTA and CDR2 FQGNSA. The CDR3 has 15 residues. The V end lost 1 base, the J end lost 3 bases, and 12 bases lay between the germline ends. The CDR3 region has the DNA TGTGCCAGCAGCTTAGGGCTAGCTTTAAAAGAGACCCAGTACTTC. This sequence encodes CASSLGLALKETQYF.

V gene TRBV5-4 combines with J gene TRBJ2-7; D perhaps matches TRBD2 (6 bases). Germline CDR1 SGHNT, CDR2 YYREEE (reference sequence). The V end lost 10 bases, the J end lost 2 bases, and 19 bases lay between the germline ends. CDR3 length: 14 amino acids. CDR3 nucleotide sequence: TGTGCCGGGGGGTATCAGGGAAGGCCCTACGAGCAGTACTTC. Encoded protein: CAGGYQGRPYEQYF. The variable domain in full, completed from reference TRBV5-4 and TRBJ2-7, reads ETGVTQSPTHLIKTRGQQVTLRCSSQSGHNTVSWYQQALGQGPQFIFQYYREEENGRGNFPPRFSGLQFPNYSSELNVNALELDDSALYLCAGGYQGRPYEQYFGPGTRLTVT.

The chain links TRBV7-9 to TRBJ1-5, with D possibly being TRBD1 (6 bases). The CDR3 spans 17 residues. V lost 1 base and J 0 bases, leaving 13 bases between the germline ends. Germline V lookup: CDR1 SEHNR, CDR2 FQNEAQ (reference sequence). This CDR3 is CASSLGRGDFSNQPQHF. CDR3 DNA: TGTGCCAGCAGCTTAGGCAGGGGCGATTTTAGCAATCAGCCCCAGCATTTT.

V usage is TRBV27 and J usage is TRBJ2-5; possible D gene TRBD2, 6 bases. The germline V gene encodes CDR1 MNHEY and CDR2 SMNVEV (reference sequence). The V end was cut by 6 bases, the J end by 1 base, with 6 bases between. The CDR3 sequence is 12 residues long. The CDR3 nucleotides are TGTGCCAGCAGAGCGGGCCAAGAGACCCAGTACTTC. This gives the protein CASRAGQETQYF.

This clone showed up many times. This sequence joins TRBV6-1 and TRBJ1-1; a possible D gene is TRBD1 (5 bases). This CDR3 region has 13 residues. Germline V CDR1 and CDR2: MNHNS, SASEGT. V was trimmed by 7 bases and J by 1 base, leaving 10 bases between them. CDR3 coding DNA: TGTGCCAGCACTGAGACAGAGAACACTGAAGCTTTCTTT. This sequence encodes CASTETENTEAFF.

This chain links TRBV15 with TRBJ1-5, with 8 nucleotides matching TRBD1. Germline V gene data show CDR1 as LNHNV and CDR2 as YYDKDF (reference sequence). J gave up 0 bases and V 9 bases, and 7 bases lay outside the gene matches. The CDR3 is made up of 15 amino acids. CDR3 sequence reads: CATSTGVYSNQPQHF. For the CDR3, the DNA is TGTGCCACGTCGACAGGGGTCTATAGCAATCAGCCCCAGCATTTT.

The chain joins TRBV4-3 to TRBJ1-2; D unclear. With 0 bases removed from V and 6 bases from J, the gap between germline ends came to 8 bases. The CDR3 loop spans 13 amino acids. The germline V gene encodes CDR1 LGHNA and CDR2 YSLEER. This CDR3 is CASSQDRRNGYTF. The CDR3 DNA reads as TGCGCCAGCAGCCAAGATCGGAGGAATGGCTACACCTTC.

The CDR3 sequence is CASSFRDRRSDTQYF. The CDR3 DNA is TGTGCCAGCAGTTTTAGGGACAGACGATCAGATACGCAGTATTTT. The J gene is TRBJ2-3, the V gene TRBV27; TRBD1 agrees at 7 bases. Per germline, CDR1 MNHEY and CDR2 SMNVEV (reference sequence). The CDR3 contains 15 residues. V lost 3 bases and J lost 4; bases outside the gene matches: 7.

The chain recombines TRBV5-1 with TRBJ1-2, with 7 bases matching TRBD1. CDR1 and CDR2 (germline): SGHRS, YFSETQ. V lost 0 bases to trimming and J lost 8 bases; unmatched junction nucleotides: 7. The CDR3 is 14 amino acids. DNA for the CDR3: TGCGCCAGCAGCTTGGATAGGGGGCGCGACGGCTACACCTTC. This sequence encodes CASSLDRGRDGYTF.

The chain couples TRBV13 to TRBJ1-1, with D tentatively TRBD1 (5 bases). CDR3 length: 15 amino acids. Germline CDR1 and CDR2: PRHDT and FYEKMQ (reference sequence). The V gene lost 5 bases and the J gene lost 2 bases, with 15 bases spanning the gap. CDR3 coding DNA: TGTGCCAGCAGCCGAATTCCGGGGGGAAACACTGAAGCTTTCTTT. It codes for CASSRIPGGNTEAFF.

V and J are TRBV2 and TRBJ2-7; D ambiguous. Trimming removed 5 bases from V and 2 bases from J, with 19 bases in between. Germline loops: CDR1 SNHLY, CDR2 FYNNEI. The CDR3 totals 16 residues. For the CDR3, the DNA is TGTGCCAGCAGTTCCCTCCTCGGGTCGGCAACCTACGAGCAGTACTTC. Translated, it gives CASSSLLGSATYEQYF.

The V and J genes are TRBV27 and TRBJ2-2; TRBD2 might be the D (7 bases). This CDR3 has 18 residues. Trimming pared 3 bases from V and 0 bases from J, leaving 17 bases between. CDR1 is MNHEY and CDR2 is SMNVEV in the germline V gene (reference sequence). The DNA for the CDR3 is TGTGCCAGCAGTTTTTTTGCGGGGGCATCTACGAACACCGGGGAGCTGTTTTTT. It specifies CASSFFAGASTNTGELFF.

The chain carries TRBV9 and TRBJ1-4, with TRBD1 matching 10 bases. The CDR3 runs to 16 residues. The germline V gene has CDR1 SGDLS and CDR2 YYNGEE. After removal of 3 bases from V and 7 bases from J, the junction contained 9 bases not matched to a gene. CDR3 sequence reads: CASSGRGQGSGEKLFF. The CDR3 bases are TGTGCCAGCAGCGGACGGGGACAGGGGAGTGGTGAAAAACTGTTTTTT.